Below, one T cell receptor beta chain is given with its context. Its antigen is unidentified. Sequencing used immunoSEQ multiplex PCR; TCRdb keeps in-frame clones, though not all of them. The repertoire holds 55,000 to 65,000 clones, with roughly 80% as singletons. The record originates from a study of a mutant IDH1 vaccine in newly diagnosed glioma. Overall study: Of the patients given treatment, around 60% were male and roughly 38% were female, and a mean age of around 44 years was recorded. Earlier care involved radiotherapy, temozolomide, or both, and the majority received both.

Study results and caveats: Evidence of vaccine-induced immune responses was documented in about 93% of patients.

Time point reported: week 11, during vaccination. Doses of 300 ug of mutant IDH1 20-mer peptide were given with topical imiquimod. The CDR3 is made up of 15 amino acids. The germline CDR1 and CDR2 sequences are LNHNV and YYDKDF (reference sequence). The V and J ends lost 5 bases and 8 bases respectively, with 21 bases between them. The sequence came from a man between 45 and 60 years old with glioma. This chain joins TRBV15 and TRBJ1-2; tentative D call: TRBD1 (6 bases). The material was PBMCs, obtained from a glioma patient whose treatment included an IDH1 peptide vaccine. The CDR3 region is CATSDRGGGALGYTF. CDR3 nucleotides: TGTGCCACCAGCGACCGGGGCGGGGGGGCTTTAGGCTACACCTTC.